One and the same sample provided the 18 T cell receptor beta chains below, sequenced in a study of T cells expressing NK-cell markers (dated by TCRdb to the early 2020s). Library preparation employed 5' RACE. Sequencing was carried out with an Illumina HiSeq 2000. TCRdb reprocessed the public reads and reports one entry per CDR3 protein sequence, without DNA. The sample's own table lists 400,000 to 500,000 distinct CDR3 sequences. 7.3% of the sample belongs to the ten largest clones. The sequencing input was blood T cells: a sorted CD56 or NKG2C T cell subset, CD4+ or CD8+ T cells, or bulk PBMC T cells (not recorded which). These receptors were collected from a woman aged 18 to 75 in good health.

The gene calls are TRBV4-3 and TRBJ2-1; TCRdb designates TRBD2, a call that cannot be tested without DNA. CDR3 length equals 15 residues. Germline-derived CDR1 and CDR2 are LGHNA and YSLEER. CDR3 sequence: CASSQEIAGGGEQFF.

The rearrangement links TRBV7-2 to TRBJ2-7; TCRdb lists TRBD2, though no DNA is available to test this call. Germline CDR1 reads SGHTA; CDR2 reads FQGNSA. The CDR3 consists of 15 residues. The CDR3 protein is CASSFPGLAAYEQYF. Looking up the rest from reference TRBV7-2 and TRBJ2-7 gives the full variable domain: GAGVSQSPSNKVTEKGKDVELRCDPISGHTALYWYRQSLGQGLEFLIYFQGNSAPDKSGLPSDRFSAERTGGSVSTLTIQRTQQEDSAVYLCASSFPGLAAYEQYFGPGTRLTVT.

This sequence joins TRBV7-2 and TRBJ1-2. Per the germline V gene, CDR1 is SGHTA and CDR2 is FQGNSA. The CDR3 loop spans 15 amino acids. The CDR3 region is CASSLAGGSGYGYTF.

This chain links TRBV11-2 with TRBJ2-3; TCRdb indicates TRBD1, and absent DNA this call remains unverified. Germline CDR1 reads SGHAT; CDR2 reads FQNNGV. The CDR3 is 14 amino acids. Here the CDR3 reads CASSLLWGADTQYF.

J is TRBJ2-3 and V is TRBV10-3; the D call of TRBD1 rests on TCRdb alone, since no DNA is present to check it. Germline V gene sequence: CDR1 ENHRY, CDR2 SYGVKD. The CDR3 covers 16 residues. CDR3 amino acids: CAISESTGAYTDTQYF.

The rearrangement uses TRBV30 and TRBJ1-1; the D call from TCRdb, TRBD1, cannot be confirmed without DNA. Germline V lookup: CDR1 GTSNPN, CDR2 SVGIG (reference sequence). The CDR3 runs to 13 residues. CDR3 in amino acids: CAWSPGGNTEAFF.

The V and J genes are TRBV12-3 or TRBV12-4 and TRBJ1-1. The CDR3 is made up of 14 amino acids. The CDR3 loop is CATAEGQEVMRAFF.

The gene calls are TRBV7-2 and TRBJ2-6. This CDR3 is built from 15 residues. Germline CDR1 SGHTA, CDR2 FQGNSA. The CDR3 here is CASSPHSSGANVLTF.

The chain uses TRBV10-3 and TRBJ2-5; TCRdb selects TRBD2, and the lack of DNA leaves this call unchecked. The CDR3 spans 13 residues. The germline V gene has CDR1 ENHRY and CDR2 SYGVKD. The CDR3: CATSSGVDETQYF.

V is TRBV9 and J is TRBJ2-7; TCRdb gives TRBD2 as the D gene, but with no DNA this cannot be confirmed. The length of the CDR3 is 13 residues. Per the germline V gene, CDR1 is SGDLS and CDR2 is YYNGEE. CDR3 amino acids: CASSAGGASEQYF.

This chain connects TRBV12-3 or TRBV12-4 to TRBJ1-1; TCRdb's D call of TRBD1 is untestable without DNA. There are 11 residues in the CDR3. The CDR3: CASTMGVEAFF.

The CDR3 is CSARVPEYEQYF. The gene calls are TRBV20-1 and TRBJ2-7. Germline values: CDR1 DFQATT, CDR2 SNEGSKA (reference sequence). This CDR3 has 12 amino acids.

V and J are TRBV28 and TRBJ2-6. The germline gives CDR1 MDHEN, CDR2 SYDVKM. The CDR3 is 15 amino acids. CDR3 sequence: CASSGLSSGANVLTF.

CDR3 loop: CASSFEGFSNQPQHF. The rearrangement joins TRBV12-3 or TRBV12-4 to TRBJ1-5. CDR3 length equals 15 residues.

This sequence joins TRBV19 and TRBJ2-2; TCRdb selects TRBD2, and the lack of DNA leaves this call unchecked. The CDR3 covers 16 residues. Germline V gene sequence: CDR1 LNHDA, CDR2 SQIVND (reference sequence). The CDR3 reads CASSIASGSYTGELFF.

The CDR3 loop reads CASSQAWGGRYEQYF. The V and J genes are TRBV4-3 and TRBJ2-7; TCRdb gives TRBD2 as the D gene, but with no DNA this cannot be confirmed. The germline V gene has CDR1 LGHNA and CDR2 YSLEER. This CDR3 has 15 residues.

The chain couples TRBV4-1 to TRBJ1-5; TCRdb indicates TRBD1, and absent DNA this call remains unverified. The CDR3 loop spans 17 amino acids. CDR1 is MGHRA, CDR2 YSYEKL, per germline. CDR3 loop: CASSQVGQGADNQPQHF.

This rearrangement joins TRBV6-2 or TRBV6-3 to TRBJ1-1; there is no DNA to check the TCRdb D call of TRBD1. CDR1 MNHEY and CDR2 SVGEGT come from the germline V gene. The CDR3 is 16 residues long. CDR3 loop: CASSPMGVLLNTEAFF.